This T cell receptor (beta chain) was captured by sequencing in a study of cytomegalovirus exposure and HLA in healthy donors. This CDR3 has 16 residues. The V gene's germline CDR1 is SGHRS and CDR2 YFSETQ. After removal of 4 bases from V and 2 bases from J, the junction contained 6 bases not matched to a gene. Study findings and constraints: The authors considered a cluster of highly shared sequence variants likely to be a sequencing artifact. The study listed some 160 cytomegalovirus-associated TCR beta chains. Reportedly, HLA-A and HLA-B alleles of most subjects were accurately predicted from TCR beta. Earlier analysis found most TCR beta V segments productive about 87% or about 30% of the time.

Primers: 60 Vbeta forward and 13 Jbeta reverse. Sequencing used immunoSEQ multiplex PCR; TCRdb keeps in-frame clones, though not all of them. The sample yields 80,000 to 95,000 clones, approximately 63% seen once. On this clone: Antigen unknown.

This TCR came from a woman younger than 45 in good health and CMV-seronegative. This chain links TRBV5-1 with TRBJ2-3; TRBD1 agrees at 11 bases. Material for sequencing was PBMCs. The CDR3 region has the DNA TGCGCCAGCAGCGGCGGGACAGGGGGGGACACAGATACGCAGTATTTT. It translates to CASSGGTGGDTDTQYF.